This TCR beta chain was sequenced during a study of blood T cells in healthy people across ages. The ends were cut back, 0 bases at V and 4 bases at J, with 10 bases in the middle. The CDR3 consists of 15 residues. The germline gives CDR1 SGHTA, CDR2 FQGNSA. Regarding the study as a whole: Per million T cells, the diversity of TCR beta decreased roughly linearly as age advanced. Changes seen in expanded clonotypes were possibly confounded by donor CMV status left unknown. More naive CD4+ cells and higher diversity marked long-lived donors relative to aged donors.

This clonotype has a count of ten or more. Its antigen is currently unknown. Using a J-beta primer mix together with a sample-barcoded 5' primer, a second PCR was run for about 7 to 12 cycles. Every molecule of cDNA carried a tag from a template-switch adaptor with 12 random nucleotides. TCRdb independently ran MiXCR on the 5' RACE reads; one entry per CDR3 protein. The data show 650,000 to 700,000 distinct CDR3 sequences, roughly 32% seen once. This TCR came from a woman older than 75 in good health. What was sequenced was blood. The rearrangement uses TRBV7-2 and TRBJ2-1; D is unclear. Written as DNA, the CDR3 is TGTGCCAGCAGCTTAGCGATAGGTGCTTACAATGAGCAGTTCTTC. This codes for CASSLAIGAYNEQFF.